These 25 T cell receptor beta chains were sequenced from one sample in a study of blood T cell repertoires in COVID-19. Only in-frame clones appear in the TCRdb table, and some are missing; sequencing was by immunoSEQ multiplex PCR. This sample has fewer than 35,000 clones; 85% to 90% occur once, and the top ten carry 1.5% to 1.7%. The sequenced sample consisted of peripheral blood. Receptors were obtained from a man aged 60 to 69 with active COVID-19.

The table lists this clone with a count of one. The J gene is TRBJ2-3, the V gene TRBV19, with TRBD1 as a possible D gene (5 bases). This CDR3 is 13 amino acids long. Germline values: CDR1 LNHDA, CDR2 SQIVND (reference sequence). The V end was cut by 5 bases, the J end by 4 bases, with 10 bases between. CDR3 nucleotides: TGTGCCAGTAGTCCATCAGGGTCAGATACGCAGTATTTT. Translating it yields CASSPSGSDTQYF.

The V call is TRBV19, the J call TRBJ1-1; 7 bases map to TRBD1. Germline assignment: CDR1 LNHDA and CDR2 SQIVND (reference sequence). The CDR3 has 15 residues. J lost 1 base, V lost 5 bases, and 7 bases had no gene match. CDR3 residues: CASSPPTGTNTEAFF. DNA for the CDR3: TGTGCCAGTAGTCCCCCGACAGGGACGAACACTGAAGCTTTCTTT.

V usage is TRBV19 and J usage is TRBJ2-5; 7 nucleotides match TRBD2. V gave up 10 bases and J gave up 5 bases; unmatched junction bases: 10. The CDR3 consists of 13 residues. CDR1 is LNHDA, CDR2 SQIVND, per germline (reference sequence). In nucleotides, the CDR3 is TGTGCCACCCGGGGGGAGCGGTGGGAGACCCAGTACTTC. Translating it yields CATRGERWETQYF.

The V and J genes are TRBV18 and TRBJ2-1; 9 bases are shared with TRBD2. Germline CDR1 is KGHSH and CDR2 is LQKENI. The CDR3 covers 15 residues. The junction had 8 bases not matched to a gene; V was cut back by 3 bases and J by 8 bases. This CDR3 is CASSPWDSGGYEQFF. CDR3 sequence (DNA): TGTGCCAGCTCACCCTGGGATAGCGGGGGCTATGAGCAGTTCTTC. The variable domain in full, completed from reference TRBV18 and TRBJ2-1, reads NAGVMQNPRHLVRRRGQEARLRCSPMKGHSHVYWYRQLPEEGLKFMVYLQKENIIDESGMPKERFSAEFPKEGPSILRIQQVVRGDSAAYFCASSPWDSGGYEQFFGPGTRLTVL.

The chain has TRBV7-2 and TRBJ1-1; 9 bases line up with TRBD1. From germline, CDR1 is SGHTA and CDR2 FQGNSA. J gave up 4 bases and V 4 bases, and 1 base lay outside the gene matches. This CDR3 comprises 13 residues. Here the CDR3 DNA reads TGTGCCAGCAGCTGGGGACAGGGCACTGAAGCTTTCTTT. Translating gives CASSWGQGTEAFF.

The chain carries TRBV19 and TRBJ1-1; the match to TRBD1 covers 7 bases. The CDR3 is made up of 15 amino acids. With V trimmed by 4 bases and J by 6 bases, 11 bases remained unmatched. CDR1 is LNHDA, CDR2 SQIVND, per germline (reference sequence). This CDR3 reads CASSKEGQVIPEAFF. As DNA, the CDR3 is TGTGCCAGTAGTAAGGAAGGACAGGTTATCCCTGAAGCTTTCTTT.

CDR3 residues: CASSQDGLTGAHEQYF. The CDR3 DNA reads TGCGCCAGCAGCCAAGATGGCCTGACAGGGGCCCACGAGCAGTACTTC. The chain uses TRBV4-3 and TRBJ2-7, with TRBD1 matching over 8 bases. V lost 0 bases, J lost 5 bases, and 9 bases stayed unmatched. The CDR3 has 16 residues. Germline V gene lookup returns CDR1 LGHNA and CDR2 YSLEER.

The rearrangement joins TRBV6-4 to TRBJ2-7; 9 bases agree with TRBD1. The junction had 11 bases not matched to a gene; V was cut back by 2 bases and J by 0 bases. This CDR3 has 18 residues. CDR1 MRHNA and CDR2 SNTAGT come from the germline V gene. CDR3 region: CASSDDLKGQGNSYEQYF. The CDR3 DNA reads as TGTGCCAGCAGTGACGACCTCAAGGGACAGGGAAACTCCTACGAGCAGTACTTC.

The chain links TRBV5-1 to TRBJ2-4; 9 bases are a match to TRBD1. The V and J ends lost 4 bases and 7 bases, in that order; junction bases with no gene match: 6. The CDR3 sequence is 14 residues long. Germline V lookup: CDR1 SGHRS, CDR2 YFSETQ. The CDR3 DNA is TGCGCCAGCAGCCCACAGGGGGCCGCGAACATTCAGTACTTC. The encoded protein is CASSPQGAANIQYF.

V gene TRBV5-1 combines with J gene TRBJ1-2, with TRBD1 identical over 7 bases. CDR3 length: 11 residues. CDR1 and CDR2 from the germline V gene are SGHRS and YFSETQ. J was trimmed by 10 bases and V by 4 bases; bases with no gene match: 4. CDR3 amino acids: CASSITGVYTF. The CDR3 DNA sequence: TGCGCCAGCAGCATAACAGGGGTCTACACCTTC. The whole variable domain, remainder taken from reference TRBV5-1 and TRBJ1-2, is KAGVTQTPRYLIKTRGQQVTLSCSPISGHRSVSWYQQTPGQGLQFLFEYFSETQRNKGNFPGRFSGRQFSNSRSEMNVSTLELGDSALYLCASSITGVYTFGSGTRLTVV.

The CDR3 loop is CASKSPGIDTQYF. DNA of the CDR3: TGTGCCAGCAAGTCTCCGGGGATTGATACGCAGTATTTT. The chain is built from TRBV6-6 and TRBJ2-3; a weak D match, TRBD2 (5 bases). The germline V gene encodes CDR1 MNHNY and CDR2 SVGAGI (reference sequence). Deletions cut 7 bases from V and 6 bases from J, with 14 bases between. The CDR3 extends over 13 amino acids.

This sequence joins TRBV2 and TRBJ2-7, with 7 bases aligning to TRBD1. The V segment lost 6 bases and the J segment 5 bases; nucleotides outside the gene matches: 7. The CDR3 extends over 13 amino acids. The V gene's germline CDR1 is SNHLY and CDR2 FYNNEI. DNA of the CDR3: TGTGCCAGCAGGAGGACAGGTAGCCACGAGCAGTACTTC. Protein: CASRRTGSHEQYF.

V gene TRBV28 combines with J gene TRBJ2-7, with 13 bases identical to TRBD2. The CDR3 totals 15 residues. The V segment lost 6 bases and the J segment 2 bases; nucleotides outside the gene matches: 4. The germline V gene has CDR1 MDHEN and CDR2 SYDVKM. This CDR3 is CASSFGTSGTYEQYF. CDR3 bases: TGTGCCAGCAGCTTTGGGACTAGCGGGACCTACGAGCAGTACTTC.

The chain has TRBV4-1 and TRBJ2-7; 11 nucleotides align to TRBD2. The germline gives CDR1 MGHRA, CDR2 YSYEKL. This CDR3 spans 15 amino acids. With 1 base clipped from V and 2 bases from J, the junction kept 1 base outside the gene matches. The DNA of the CDR3 is TGCGCCAGCAGCCAAGGGGGACTAGCGGCCTACGAGCAGTACTTC. Translated: CASSQGGLAAYEQYF.

This sequence joins TRBV6-5 and TRBJ2-3; the match to TRBD1 covers 10 bases. The length of the CDR3 is 14 residues. Germline V gene sequence: CDR1 MNHEY, CDR2 SVGAGI. Unmatched junction bases numbered 6, after V lost 6 bases and J lost 6 bases. CDR3 amino acids: CASRAGQGKDTQYF. DNA of the CDR3: TGTGCCAGCAGAGCGGGACAGGGGAAGGATACGCAGTATTTT.

V usage is TRBV4-2 and J usage is TRBJ2-2; D gene ambiguous. This CDR3 has 13 amino acids. V was clipped by 4 bases and J by 6 bases, with 9 bases between them. Looked up from germline, CDR1 is LGHNA and CDR2 is YNFKEQ. Written as DNA, the CDR3 is TGTGCCAGCAGCCCGCGGTCTCCCGGGGAGCTGTTTTTT. Translation: CASSPRSPGELFF.

The genes are TRBV6-5 and TRBJ1-2, with 9 bases lining up with TRBD1. The CDR3 has 13 amino acids. The germline CDR1 and CDR2 sequences are MNHEY and SVGAGI. V lost 5 bases and J lost 8; bases outside the gene matches: 6. CDR3 residues: CASSRGQGDGYTF. CDR3 coding DNA: TGTGCCAGCAGTAGGGGACAGGGCGACGGCTACACCTTC.

This clone was seen just once. The rearrangement joins TRBV7-8 to TRBJ1-3, with D possibly TRBD1 on 5 matching bases. The CDR3 has 18 residues. V gave up 0 bases and J gave up 2 bases, with 17 bases separating them. CDR1 and CDR2 from the germline V gene are SGHVS and FQNEAQ. CDR3 bases: TGTGCCAGCAGCTTAGCGCGACTAGTGGGGCTGCCTGGAAACACCATATATTTT. Protein: CASSLARLVGLPGNTIYF.

V usage is TRBV21-1 and J usage is TRBJ1-2. TRBV21-1 is assigned pseudogene status. This CDR3 comprises 12 residues. CDR3 DNA: TGTGCCAGCAGCCCGAAGGGAGGCGGCTACACCTTC. It encodes CASSPKGGGYTF.

The chain uses TRBV19 and TRBJ2-1, with D perhaps matching TRBD2 (5 bases). This CDR3 spans 11 amino acids. V lost 6 bases to trimming and J lost 9 bases, with 9 bases between them. Germline V gene lookup returns CDR1 LNHDA and CDR2 SQIVND (reference sequence). CDR3 nucleotide sequence: TGTGCCAGTAGCCCGGGGTTTGAGCAGTTCTTC. The encoded protein is CASSPGFEQFF. The entire variable domain, with the rest obtained from reference TRBV19 and TRBJ2-1, is as follows: DGGITQSPKYLFRKEGQNVTLSCEQNLNHDAMYWYRQDPGQGLRLIYYSQIVNDFQKGDIAEGYSVSREKKESFPLTVTSAQKNPTAFYLCASSPGFEQFFGPGTRLTVL.

J is TRBJ2-1 and V is TRBV4-3; tentative D call: TRBD2 (6 bases). The germline V gene encodes CDR1 LGHNA and CDR2 YSLEER. Trimming cost V 4 bases and J 2 bases, with 21 bases left between them. The length of the CDR3 is 18 residues. CDR3 region: CASSPQAGLAQPYNEQFF. The CDR3 DNA sequence: TGCGCCAGCAGCCCGCAAGCCGGGCTAGCGCAGCCCTACAATGAGCAGTTCTTC.

The chain recombines TRBV5-4 with TRBJ2-7, with 7 bases lining up with TRBD2. Per germline, CDR1 SGHNT and CDR2 YYREEE (reference sequence). V lost 3 bases, J lost 0 bases, and 9 bases stayed unmatched. This CDR3 comprises 16 residues. The CDR3 nucleotides are TGTGCCAGCAGCTCGGGGTGGGGGGGTAGCTCCTACGAGCAGTACTTC. It yields the protein CASSSGWGGSSYEQYF.

The sample holds one count of this clone. The genes are TRBV5-4 and TRBJ1-4, with a possible D match to TRBD1 (5 bases). CDR3 size: 15 residues. Trimming stripped 4 bases from V and 7 bases from J, with 17 bases between. Per germline, CDR1 SGHNT and CDR2 YYREEE (reference sequence). The CDR3 DNA reads as TGTGCCAGCAGCGAGAGGACGCGGGGCGCTGAAAAACTGTTTTTT. It translates to CASSERTRGAEKLFF.

This chain links TRBV19 with TRBJ2-7; tentative D call: TRBD1 (7 bases). Germline assignment: CDR1 LNHDA and CDR2 SQIVND (reference sequence). V was clipped by 5 bases and J by 6 bases, with 20 bases between them. This CDR3 spans 15 amino acids. CDR3 bases: TGTGCCAGTAGTGGGGGTGATGGAGGGGGCATCGAGCAGTACTTC. The encoded protein is CASSGGDGGGIEQYF.

The table lists this clone with a few counts. V usage is TRBV7-9 and J usage is TRBJ1-6, with D perhaps matching TRBD1 (5 bases). The germline CDR1 and CDR2 sequences are SEHNR and FQNEAQ (reference sequence). This CDR3 spans 15 amino acids. The V end was cut by 1 base, the J end by 8 bases, with 12 bases between. Here the CDR3 DNA reads TGTGCCAGCAGCTTAGTTGGGAGGGGCGATTCACCCCTCCACTTT. Amino acids: CASSLVGRGDSPLHF.